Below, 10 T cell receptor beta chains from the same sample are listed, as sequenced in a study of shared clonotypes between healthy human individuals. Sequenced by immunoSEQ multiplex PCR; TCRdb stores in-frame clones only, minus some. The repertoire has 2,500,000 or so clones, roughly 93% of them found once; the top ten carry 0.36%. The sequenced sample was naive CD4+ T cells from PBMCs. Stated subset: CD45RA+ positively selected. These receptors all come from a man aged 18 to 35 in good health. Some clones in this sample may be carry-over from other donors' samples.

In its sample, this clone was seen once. The CDR3: CATSRPGRYNEQFF. CDR3 DNA sequence: TGTGCCACCAGCAGACCGGGACGGTACAATGAGCAGTTCTTC. The chain joins TRBV15 to TRBJ2-1; tentatively, D is TRBD1 or TRBD2 (5 bases each). V was trimmed by 2 bases and J by 4 bases, leaving 9 bases between them. The CDR3 length is 14 residues. The germline V gene encodes CDR1 LNHNV and CDR2 YYDKDF (reference sequence).

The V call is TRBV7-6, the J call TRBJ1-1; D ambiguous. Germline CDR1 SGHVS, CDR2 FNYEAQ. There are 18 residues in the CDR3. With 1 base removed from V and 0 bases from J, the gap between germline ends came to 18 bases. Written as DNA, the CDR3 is TGTGCCAGCAGCTTAGTAGGACGGGCGAGCGGCTTGAACACTGAAGCTTTCTTT. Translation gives CASSLVGRASGLNTEAFF.

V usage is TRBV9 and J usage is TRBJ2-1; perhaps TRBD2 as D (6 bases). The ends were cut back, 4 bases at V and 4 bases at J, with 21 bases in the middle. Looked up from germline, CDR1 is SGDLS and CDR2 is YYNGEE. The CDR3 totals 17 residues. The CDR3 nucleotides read TGTGCCAGCAGCCCCCGGGCTAGCGCCGGTGGTTACAATGAGCAGTTCTTC. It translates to CASSPRASAGGYNEQFF.

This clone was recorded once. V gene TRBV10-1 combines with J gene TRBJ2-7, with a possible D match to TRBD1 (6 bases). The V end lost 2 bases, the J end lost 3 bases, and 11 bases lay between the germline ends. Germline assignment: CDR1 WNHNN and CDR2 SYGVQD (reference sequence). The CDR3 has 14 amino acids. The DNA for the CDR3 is TGCGCCAGCAGTGAGGGGGTAGGGGGCTACGAGCAGTACTTC. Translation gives CASSEGVGGYEQYF.

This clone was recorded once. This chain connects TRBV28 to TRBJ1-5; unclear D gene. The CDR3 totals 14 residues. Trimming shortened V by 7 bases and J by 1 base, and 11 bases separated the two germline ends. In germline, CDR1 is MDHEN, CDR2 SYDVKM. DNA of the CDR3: TGTGCCAGCATTACGTACAGAAGCAATCAGCCCCAGCATTTT. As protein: CASITYRSNQPQHF.

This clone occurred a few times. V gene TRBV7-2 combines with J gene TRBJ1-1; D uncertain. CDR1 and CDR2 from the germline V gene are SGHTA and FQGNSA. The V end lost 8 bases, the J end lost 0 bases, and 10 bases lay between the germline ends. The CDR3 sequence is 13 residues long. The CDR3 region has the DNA TGTGCCAGCCAGACTACGATGAACACTGAAGCTTTCTTT. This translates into CASQTTMNTEAFF.

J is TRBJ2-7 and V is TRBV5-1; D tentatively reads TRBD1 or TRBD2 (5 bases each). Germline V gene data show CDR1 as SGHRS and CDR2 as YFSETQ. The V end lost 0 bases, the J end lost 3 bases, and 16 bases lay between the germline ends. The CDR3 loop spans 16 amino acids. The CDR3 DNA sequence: TGCGCCAGCAGCTTGGTAGGGTCGGGGCAACTCTACGAGCAGTACTTC. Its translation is CASSLVGSGQLYEQYF.

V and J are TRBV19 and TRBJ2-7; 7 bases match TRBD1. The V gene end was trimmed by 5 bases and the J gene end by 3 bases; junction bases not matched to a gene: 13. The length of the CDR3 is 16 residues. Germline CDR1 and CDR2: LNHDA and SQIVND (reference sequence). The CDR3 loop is CASSDSRQGPVYEQYF. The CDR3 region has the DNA TGTGCCAGTAGTGATAGTCGACAGGGACCTGTCTACGAGCAGTACTTC. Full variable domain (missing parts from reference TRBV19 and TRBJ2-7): DGGITQSPKYLFRKEGQNVTLSCEQNLNHDAMYWYRQDPGQGLRLIYYSQIVNDFQKGDIAEGYSVSREKKESFPLTVTSAQKNPTAFYLCASSDSRQGPVYEQYFGPGTRLTVT.

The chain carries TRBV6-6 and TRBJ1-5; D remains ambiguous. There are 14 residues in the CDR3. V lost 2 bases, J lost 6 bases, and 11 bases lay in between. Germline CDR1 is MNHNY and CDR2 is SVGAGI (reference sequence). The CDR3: CASSYMEGGQPQHF. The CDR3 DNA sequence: TGTGCCAGCAGTTACATGGAGGGCGGTCAGCCCCAGCATTTT.

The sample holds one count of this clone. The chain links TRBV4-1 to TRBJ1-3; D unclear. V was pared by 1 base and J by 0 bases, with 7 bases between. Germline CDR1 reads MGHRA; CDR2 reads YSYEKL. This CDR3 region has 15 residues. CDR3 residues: CASSQGDYSGNTIYF. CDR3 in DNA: TGCGCCAGCAGCCAAGGCGATTACTCTGGAAACACCATATATTTT.